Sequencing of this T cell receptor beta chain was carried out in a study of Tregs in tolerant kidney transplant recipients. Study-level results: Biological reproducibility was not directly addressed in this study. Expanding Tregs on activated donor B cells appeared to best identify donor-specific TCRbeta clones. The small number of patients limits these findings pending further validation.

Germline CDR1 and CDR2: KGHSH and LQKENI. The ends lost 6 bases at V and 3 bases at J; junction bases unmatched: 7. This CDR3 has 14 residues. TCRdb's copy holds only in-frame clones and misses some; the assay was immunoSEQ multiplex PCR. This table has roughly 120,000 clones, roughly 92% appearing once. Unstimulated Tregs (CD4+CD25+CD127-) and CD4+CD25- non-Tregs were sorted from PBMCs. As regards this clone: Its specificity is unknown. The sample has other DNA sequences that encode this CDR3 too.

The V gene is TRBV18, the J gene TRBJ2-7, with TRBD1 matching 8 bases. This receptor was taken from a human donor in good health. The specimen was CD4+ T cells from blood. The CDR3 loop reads CASSPGTGDYEQYF. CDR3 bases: TGTGCCAGCTCTCCCGGGACAGGAGACTACGAGCAGTACTTC. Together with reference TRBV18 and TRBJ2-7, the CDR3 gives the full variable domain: NAGVMQNPRHLVRRRGQEARLRCSPMKGHSHVYWYRQLPEEGLKFMVYLQKENIIDESGMPKERFSAEFPKEGPSILRIQQVVRGDSAAYFCASSPGTGDYEQYFGPGTRLTVT.